In its sample, the clone carrying this T cell receptor (beta chain) was seen many times. Its target is unknown. Germline values: CDR1 MNHNS, CDR2 SASEGT. Trimming pared 3 bases from V and 3 bases from J, leaving 13 bases between. The CDR3 sequence is 15 residues long. Clinical Activity Scores of at least 3, NOSPECS grades of at least 4 and durations under 3 months characterized ophthalmopathy patients. TCR beta CDR3 regions were amplified from RNA. The TCR CDR3 first-round RT-PCR relied on the HTBI primer set. Each CDR3 protein gets one entry after TCRdb re-called the multiplex PCR reads with MiXCR. The sample holds some 50,000 distinct CDR3 sequences, roughly 50% seen once. This entry comes from a study of T cells in Graves' hyperthyroidism and ophthalmopathy. Findings and limits, study-wide: Most thyroid clonotypes with frequency above 0.001 were detected in blood. Ophthalmopathy got predicted by the model a median roughly six months before its onset.

The sample taken for sequencing was blood. J is TRBJ2-3 and V is TRBV6-1; D ambiguous. The receptor was isolated from a woman between 50 and 59 years old with Graves' ophthalmopathy. CDR3: CASSDSSFTTDTQYF. The CDR3 nucleotides read TGTGCCAGCAGTGACTCCTCCTTTACGACAGATACGCAGTATTTT.